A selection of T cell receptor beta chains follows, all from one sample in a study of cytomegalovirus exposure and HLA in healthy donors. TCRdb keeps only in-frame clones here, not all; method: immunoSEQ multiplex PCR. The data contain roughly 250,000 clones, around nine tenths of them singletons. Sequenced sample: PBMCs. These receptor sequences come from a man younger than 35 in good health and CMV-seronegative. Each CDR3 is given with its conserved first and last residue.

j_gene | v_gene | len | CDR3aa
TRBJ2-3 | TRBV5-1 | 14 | CASSEIQGSDTQYF
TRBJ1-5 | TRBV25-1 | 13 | CASSSLSDQPQHF
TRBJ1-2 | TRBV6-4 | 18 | CASSDHLNRGSTNYGYTF
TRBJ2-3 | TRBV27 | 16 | CASSPLLGEGTDTQYF
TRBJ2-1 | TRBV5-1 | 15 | CASSFRLPASNEQFF
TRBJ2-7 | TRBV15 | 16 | CATSRGSVEGGYEQYF
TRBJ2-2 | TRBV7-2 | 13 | CASSRGSTGELFF
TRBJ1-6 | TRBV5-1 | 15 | CASSPQQGANSPLHF
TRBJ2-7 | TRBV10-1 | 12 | CASSPGTYEQYF
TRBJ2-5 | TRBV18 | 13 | CASSTQGAETQYF
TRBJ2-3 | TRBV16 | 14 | CASSLEGGIDTQYF
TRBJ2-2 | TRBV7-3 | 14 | CASSPNSFTGELFF
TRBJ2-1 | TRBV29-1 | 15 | CSVLSSGGLGNKQFF
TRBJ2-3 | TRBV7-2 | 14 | CASSQGLRTDTQYF
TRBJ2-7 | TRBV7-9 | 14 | CASSLTSGSYEQYF
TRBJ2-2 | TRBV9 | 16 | CASSVMGLAGAGELFF
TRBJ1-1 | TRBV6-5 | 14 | CASSYNRRNTEAFF
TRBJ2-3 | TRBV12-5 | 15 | CASGSPSDRGDTQYF
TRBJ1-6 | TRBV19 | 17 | CASSPLGGIVGNSPLHF
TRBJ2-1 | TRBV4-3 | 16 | CASSATPDSTYNEQFF
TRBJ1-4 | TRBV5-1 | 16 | CASSRTTDRPNEKLFF
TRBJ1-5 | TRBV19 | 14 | CWTPGQGLGQPQHF
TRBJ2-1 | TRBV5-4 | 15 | CASSPGLAGAGEQFF
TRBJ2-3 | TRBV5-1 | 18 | CASSWGLPDTFSTDTQYF
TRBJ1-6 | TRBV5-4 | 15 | CASSLGGQLNSPLHF
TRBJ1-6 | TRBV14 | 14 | CASSQRSGRAPLHF
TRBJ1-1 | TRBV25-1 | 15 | CASSPETPASTEAFF
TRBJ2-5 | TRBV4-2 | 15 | CASSQNPDREETQYF
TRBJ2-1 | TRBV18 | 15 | CASSPIAVSYNEQFF
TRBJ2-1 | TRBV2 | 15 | CASRATSGGDNEQFF
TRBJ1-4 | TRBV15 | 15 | CATSGTRGSGEKLFF
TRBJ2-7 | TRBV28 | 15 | CASSLTRTGLYEQYF
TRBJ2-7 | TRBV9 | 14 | CASSPSSGRYEQYF
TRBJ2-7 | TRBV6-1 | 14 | CASSPGQKPYEQYF
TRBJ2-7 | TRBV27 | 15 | CASSLVAGGLYEQYF
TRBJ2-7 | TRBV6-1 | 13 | CASSDRQVKEQYF
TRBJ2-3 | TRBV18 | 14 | CASSPSLGEDTQYF
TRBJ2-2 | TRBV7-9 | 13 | CASSSSGSGELFF
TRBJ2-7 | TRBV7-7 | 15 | CASSPRIPGEGPQYF
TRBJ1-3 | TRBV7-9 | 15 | CASSSTASSGNTIYF
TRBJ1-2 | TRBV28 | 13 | CASSFNSGYGYTF
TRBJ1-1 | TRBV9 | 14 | CASSVRSGGTEAFF
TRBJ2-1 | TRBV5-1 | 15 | CASSNGLASYNEQFF
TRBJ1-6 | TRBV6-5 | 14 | CASSYGDSSSPLHF
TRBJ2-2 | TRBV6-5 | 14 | CASMRLGGTGELFF
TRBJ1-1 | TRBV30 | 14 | CAWSRRGGNTEAFF
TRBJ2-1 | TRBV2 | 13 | CASTIEVGQEPFF
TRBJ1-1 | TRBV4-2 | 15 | CASSQWTGGDTEAFF
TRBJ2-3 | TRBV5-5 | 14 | CASSFLASTDTQYF
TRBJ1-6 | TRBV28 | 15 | CASSFGQGWNSPLHF